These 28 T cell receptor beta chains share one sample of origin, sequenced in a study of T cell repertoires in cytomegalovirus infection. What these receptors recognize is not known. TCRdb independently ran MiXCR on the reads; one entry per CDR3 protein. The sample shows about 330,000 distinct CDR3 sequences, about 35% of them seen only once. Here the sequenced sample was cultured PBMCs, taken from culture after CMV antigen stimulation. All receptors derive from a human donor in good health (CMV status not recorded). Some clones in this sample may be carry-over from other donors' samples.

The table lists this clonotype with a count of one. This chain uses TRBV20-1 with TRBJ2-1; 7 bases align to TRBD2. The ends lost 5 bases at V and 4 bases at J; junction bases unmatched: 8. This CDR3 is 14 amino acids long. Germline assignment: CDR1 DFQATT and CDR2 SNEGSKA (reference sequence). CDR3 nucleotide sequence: TGCAGTGCTCCCAGCCTAGCGGAGTACAATGAGCAGTTCTTC. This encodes CSAPSLAEYNEQFF.

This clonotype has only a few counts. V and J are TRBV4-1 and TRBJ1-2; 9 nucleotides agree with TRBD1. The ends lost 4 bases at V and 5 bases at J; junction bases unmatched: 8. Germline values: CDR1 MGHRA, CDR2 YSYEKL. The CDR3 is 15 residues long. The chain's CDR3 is CASSPAQGAGYGYTF. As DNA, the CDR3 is TGCGCCAGCAGCCCAGCACAGGGGGCCGGGTATGGCTACACCTTC.

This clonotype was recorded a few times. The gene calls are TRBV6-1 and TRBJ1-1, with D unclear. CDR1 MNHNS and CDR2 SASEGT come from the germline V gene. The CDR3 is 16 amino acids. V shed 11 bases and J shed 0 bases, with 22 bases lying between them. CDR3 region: CAAREAGEYVNTEAFF. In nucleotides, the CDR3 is TGTGCCGCACGGGAGGCAGGAGAGTATGTGAACACTGAAGCTTTCTTT.

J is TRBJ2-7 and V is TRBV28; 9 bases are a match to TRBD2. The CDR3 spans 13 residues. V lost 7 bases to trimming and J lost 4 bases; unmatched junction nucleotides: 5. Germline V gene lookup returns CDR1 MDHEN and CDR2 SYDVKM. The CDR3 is CASTVTSGYEQYF. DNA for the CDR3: TGTGCCAGCACTGTGACTAGCGGATACGAGCAGTACTTC.

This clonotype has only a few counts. The CDR3 DNA follows: TGTGCCAGCAGTTTTCATCCGTCGCTAGCCAAAAACATTCAGTACTTC. The encoded protein is CASSFHPSLAKNIQYF. The rearrangement links TRBV28 to TRBJ2-4; no clear D gene. Trimming shortened V by 3 bases and J by 0 bases, and 12 bases separated the two germline ends. This CDR3 is built from 16 residues. Looked up from germline, CDR1 is MDHEN and CDR2 is SYDVKM. The full variable domain, with the rest looked up from reference TRBV28 and TRBJ2-4, is DVKVTQSSRYLVKRTGEKVFLECVQDMDHENMFWYRQDPGLGLRLIYFSYDVKMKEKGDIPEGYSVSREKKERFSLILESASTNQTSMYLCASSFHPSLAKNIQYFGAGTRLSVL.

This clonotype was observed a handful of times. CDR3 in amino acids: CASMSAATGEKLFF. CDR3 nucleotide sequence: TGTGCCAGCATGTCGGCAGCCACCGGCGAAAAACTGTTTTTT. V is TRBV28 and J is TRBJ1-4; no reliable D call. V lost 7 bases, J lost 8 bases, and 17 bases lay in between. Germline V gene sequence: CDR1 MDHEN, CDR2 SYDVKM. CDR3 size: 14 residues.

The CDR3: CASSRQARTRTDTQYF. In DNA form, the CDR3 reads TGTGCCAGTAGTAGGCAGGCGCGGACCCGAACAGATACGCAGTATTTT. The chain joins TRBV19 to TRBJ2-3, with D unclear. CDR1 and CDR2 (germline): LNHDA, SQIVND (reference sequence). CDR3 length: 16 amino acids. V lost 4 bases to trimming and J lost 3 bases, with 17 bases between them.

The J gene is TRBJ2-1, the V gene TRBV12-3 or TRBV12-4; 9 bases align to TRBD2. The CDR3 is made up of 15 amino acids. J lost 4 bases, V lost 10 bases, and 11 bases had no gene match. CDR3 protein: CATSARGRVYNEQFF. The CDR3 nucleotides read TGTGCCACCTCAGCGCGCGGGAGGGTATACAATGAGCAGTTCTTC.

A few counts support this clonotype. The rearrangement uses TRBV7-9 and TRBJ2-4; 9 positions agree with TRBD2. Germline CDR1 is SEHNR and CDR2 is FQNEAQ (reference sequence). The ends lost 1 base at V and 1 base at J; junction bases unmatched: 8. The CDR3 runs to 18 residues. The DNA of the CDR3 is TGTGCCAGCAGCTTAGGCGGGAGGGCCAATTTTGCCAAAAACATTCAGTACTTC. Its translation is CASSLGGRANFAKNIQYF.

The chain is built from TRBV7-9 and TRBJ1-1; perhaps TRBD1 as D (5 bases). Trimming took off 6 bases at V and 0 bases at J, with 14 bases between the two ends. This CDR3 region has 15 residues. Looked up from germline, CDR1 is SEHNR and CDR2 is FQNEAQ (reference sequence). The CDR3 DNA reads TGTGCCAGCAGTCATACAGGAGATATGAACACTGAAGCTTTCTTT. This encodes CASSHTGDMNTEAFF.

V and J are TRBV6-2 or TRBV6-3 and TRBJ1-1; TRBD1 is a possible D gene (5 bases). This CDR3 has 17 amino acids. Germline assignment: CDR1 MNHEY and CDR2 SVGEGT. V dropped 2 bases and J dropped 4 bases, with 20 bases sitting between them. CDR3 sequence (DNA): TGTGCCAGCAGTTACGATTCAAAAGACAGTTTGGGCACTGAAGCTTTCTTT. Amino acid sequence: CASSYDSKDSLGTEAFF.

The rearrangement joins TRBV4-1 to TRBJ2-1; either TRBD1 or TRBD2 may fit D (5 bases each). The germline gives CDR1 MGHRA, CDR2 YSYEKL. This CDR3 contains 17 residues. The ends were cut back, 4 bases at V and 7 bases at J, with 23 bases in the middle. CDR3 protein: CASSPPDGAMNINEQFF. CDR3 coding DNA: TGCGCCAGCAGCCCCCCCGACGGGGCAATGAATATTAATGAGCAGTTCTTC.

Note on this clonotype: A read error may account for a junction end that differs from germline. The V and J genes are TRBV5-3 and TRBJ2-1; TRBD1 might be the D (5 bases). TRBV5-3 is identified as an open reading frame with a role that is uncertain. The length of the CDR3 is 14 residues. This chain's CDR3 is CASSLYLGPQGQFF. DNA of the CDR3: TGTGCCAGCAGCTTGTATCTTGGACCTCAGGGGCAGTTCTTC.

Here the CDR3 reads CASSYGQKHYNSPLHF. In DNA form, the CDR3 reads TGTGCCAGCAGTTACGGTCAGAAGCATTATAATTCACCCCTCCACTTT. The rearrangement joins TRBV6-8 to TRBJ1-6, with D unresolved. Trimming pared 2 bases from V and 4 bases from J, leaving 12 bases between. CDR3 length: 16 residues. Germline CDR1 and CDR2: MNHGY and SAAAGT.

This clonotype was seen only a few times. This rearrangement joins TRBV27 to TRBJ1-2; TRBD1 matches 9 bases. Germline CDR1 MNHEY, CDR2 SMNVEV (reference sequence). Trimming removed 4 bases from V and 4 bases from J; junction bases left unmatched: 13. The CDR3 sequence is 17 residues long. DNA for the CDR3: TGTGCCAGCAGTTCCAATCCGACAGGGGGTCTCATCTATGGCTACACCTTC. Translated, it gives CASSSNPTGGLIYGYTF.

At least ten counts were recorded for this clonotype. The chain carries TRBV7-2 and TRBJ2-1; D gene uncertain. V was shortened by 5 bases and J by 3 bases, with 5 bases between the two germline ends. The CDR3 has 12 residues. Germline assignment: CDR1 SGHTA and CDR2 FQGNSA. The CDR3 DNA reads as TGTGCCAGCAGCCCAAACTACAATGAGCAGTTCTTC. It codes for CASSPNYNEQFF.

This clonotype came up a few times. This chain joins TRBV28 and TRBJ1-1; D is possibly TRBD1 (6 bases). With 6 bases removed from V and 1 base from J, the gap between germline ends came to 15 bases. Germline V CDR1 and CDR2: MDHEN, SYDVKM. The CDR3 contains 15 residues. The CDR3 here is CASRPSDRPNTEAFF. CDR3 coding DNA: TGTGCCAGCAGACCCTCCGACAGGCCGAACACTGAAGCTTTCTTT.

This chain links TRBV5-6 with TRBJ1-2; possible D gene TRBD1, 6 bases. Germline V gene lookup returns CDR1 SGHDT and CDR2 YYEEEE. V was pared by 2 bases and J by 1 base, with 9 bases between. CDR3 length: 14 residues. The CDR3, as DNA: TGTGCCAGCAGCTTCTACAGGGATAACTATGGCTACACCTTC. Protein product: CASSFYRDNYGYTF.

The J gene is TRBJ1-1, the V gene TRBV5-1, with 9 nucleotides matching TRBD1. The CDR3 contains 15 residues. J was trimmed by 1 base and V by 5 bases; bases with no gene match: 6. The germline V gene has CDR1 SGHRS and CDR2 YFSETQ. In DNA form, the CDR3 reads TGCGCCAGCAGGATGCGGACAGGGGCGAACACTGAAGCTTTCTTT. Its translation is CASRMRTGANTEAFF.

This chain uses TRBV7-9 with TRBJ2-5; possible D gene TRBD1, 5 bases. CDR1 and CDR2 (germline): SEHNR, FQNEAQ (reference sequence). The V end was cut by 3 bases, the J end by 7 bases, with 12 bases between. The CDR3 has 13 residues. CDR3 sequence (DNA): TGTGCCAGCAGCTTCCAGGACATCGGGACCCAGTACTTC. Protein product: CASSFQDIGTQYF.

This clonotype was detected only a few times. This chain's CDR3 is CASRMTGLAYNEQFF. The DNA of the CDR3 is TGTGCCAGTAGGATGACGGGACTAGCCTACAATGAGCAGTTCTTC. The chain couples TRBV19 to TRBJ2-1; 8 nucleotides align to TRBD2. J gave up 2 bases and V 6 bases, and 6 bases lay outside the gene matches. This CDR3 has 15 residues. Germline V CDR1 and CDR2: LNHDA, SQIVND (reference sequence).

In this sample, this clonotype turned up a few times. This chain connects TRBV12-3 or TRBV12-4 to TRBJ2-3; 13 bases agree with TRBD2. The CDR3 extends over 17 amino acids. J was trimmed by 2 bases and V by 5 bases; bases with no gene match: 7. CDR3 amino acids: CASSPSGLAGTTDTQYF. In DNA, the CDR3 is TGTGCCAGCAGTCCTTCGGGACTAGCGGGAACCACAGATACGCAGTATTTT.

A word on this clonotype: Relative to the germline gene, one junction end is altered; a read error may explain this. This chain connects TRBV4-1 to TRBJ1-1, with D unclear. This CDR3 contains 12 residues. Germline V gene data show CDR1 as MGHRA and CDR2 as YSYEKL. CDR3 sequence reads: CASSRGNSEAFF. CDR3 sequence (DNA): TGCGCCAGCAGCCGAGGGAACAGTGAAGCTTTCTTT.

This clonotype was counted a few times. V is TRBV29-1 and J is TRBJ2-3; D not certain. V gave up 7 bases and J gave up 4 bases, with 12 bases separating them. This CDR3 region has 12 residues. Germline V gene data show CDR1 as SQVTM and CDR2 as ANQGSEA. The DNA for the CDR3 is TGCAGCGCAAGACCTGGCGCAGATACGCAGTATTTT. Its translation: CSARPGADTQYF.

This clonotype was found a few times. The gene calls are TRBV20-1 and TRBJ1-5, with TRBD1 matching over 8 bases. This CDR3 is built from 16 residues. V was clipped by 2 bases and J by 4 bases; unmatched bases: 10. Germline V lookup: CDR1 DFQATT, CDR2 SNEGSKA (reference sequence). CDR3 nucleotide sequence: TGCAGTGCTAGACCCTTTGGACAGGGCCCTAATCAGCCCCAGCATTTT. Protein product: CSARPFGQGPNQPQHF.

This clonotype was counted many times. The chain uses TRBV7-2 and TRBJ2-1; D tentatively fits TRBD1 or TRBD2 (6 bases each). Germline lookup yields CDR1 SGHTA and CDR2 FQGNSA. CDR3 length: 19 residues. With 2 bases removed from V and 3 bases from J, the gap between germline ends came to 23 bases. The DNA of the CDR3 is TGTGCCAGCAGCTTACCCTCAAATGGGGGCGGGGAGAACTACAATGAGCAGTTCTTC. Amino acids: CASSLPSNGGGENYNEQFF. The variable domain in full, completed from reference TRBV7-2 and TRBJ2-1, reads GAGVSQSPSNKVTEKGKDVELRCDPISGHTALYWYRQSLGQGLEFLIYFQGNSAPDKSGLPSDRFSAERTGGSVSTLTIQRTQQEDSAVYLCASSLPSNGGGENYNEQFFGPGTRLTVL.

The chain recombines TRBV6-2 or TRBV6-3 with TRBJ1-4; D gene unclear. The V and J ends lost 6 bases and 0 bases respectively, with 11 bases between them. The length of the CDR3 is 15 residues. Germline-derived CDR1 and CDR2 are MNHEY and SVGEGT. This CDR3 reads CASSRTVTTNEKLFF. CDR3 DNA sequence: TGTGCCAGCAGCCGGACGGTGACAACTAATGAAAAACTGTTTTTT.

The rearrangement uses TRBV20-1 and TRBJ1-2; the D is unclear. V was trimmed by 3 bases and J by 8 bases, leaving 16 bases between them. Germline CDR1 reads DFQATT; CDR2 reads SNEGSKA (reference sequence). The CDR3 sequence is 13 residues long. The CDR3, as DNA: TGCAGTGCTAGTCCAGCGGGGAGAGGAGGCTACACCTTC. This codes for CSASPAGRGGYTF.